A single sample is the source of the 30 T cell receptor beta chains below, sequenced in a study of cytomegalovirus exposure and HLA in healthy donors (dated by TCRdb to 2017 to 2019). The library came from the immunoSEQ multiplex PCR assay. For the multiplex PCR, a mixture combining 60 forward primers for TCR Vbeta segments and 13 reverse primers for TCR Jbeta segments was used. In TCRdb, the immuneACCESS table is reduced to in-frame sequences with V and J assigned. These tables do not hold every clone; where another copy was compared, an unresolved V gene accounts for under half, and the others remain unexplained. The sample table holds roughly 120,000 clones, of which roughly 76% were seen once. The ten largest clones take up about 7.7% of the sample. Sequencing was performed on PBMCs. The source of these receptors is a woman aged 45-65 years in good health and CMV-seropositive.

The chain is built from TRBV5-8 and TRBJ2-7, with D possibly matching TRBD2 (5 bases). V lost 6 bases and J 1 base, leaving 14 bases between the germline ends. Germline loops: CDR1 SGHTS, CDR2 YDEGEE. The CDR3 consists of 14 residues. As DNA, the CDR3 is TGTGCCAGCACCCCCGGACTGGGATCCTACGAGCAGTACTTC. Encoded protein: CASTPGLGSYEQYF.

The V and J genes are TRBV27 and TRBJ2-1; no reliable D call. CDR1 is MNHEY, CDR2 SMNVEV, per germline (reference sequence). With 4 bases removed from V and 7 bases from J, the gap between germline ends came to 8 bases. The CDR3 has 12 amino acids. The CDR3: CASSYSANEQFF. CDR3 in DNA: TGTGCCAGCAGTTATAGTGCGAATGAGCAGTTCTTC.

In its sample, this clone was seen once. This rearrangement joins TRBV6-5 to TRBJ1-2, with TRBD1 matching over 7 bases. With V trimmed by 5 bases and J by 8 bases, 11 bases remained unmatched. The CDR3 contains 14 residues. The germline gives CDR1 MNHEY, CDR2 SVGAGI. The CDR3 spells CASSTTPGGLGYTF. CDR3 nucleotide sequence: TGTGCCAGCAGTACCACCCCAGGGGGTTTGGGCTACACCTTC.

The chain couples TRBV29-1 to TRBJ2-3; perhaps TRBD1 as D (5 bases). The germline V gene has CDR1 SQVTM and CDR2 ANQGSEA. V was cut by 5 bases and J by 3 bases, with 9 bases left in between. This CDR3 spans 12 amino acids. The CDR3 region is CSVSQGTDTQYF. The CDR3 nucleotides are TGCAGCGTTAGTCAGGGAACAGATACGCAGTATTTT.

V gene TRBV11-2 combines with J gene TRBJ2-7, with 7 bases matching TRBD1. Trimming took 3 bases from V and 2 from J; bases not matched to a gene: 7. Per germline, CDR1 SGHAT and CDR2 FQNNGV. The CDR3 runs to 15 residues. The CDR3 nucleotides read TGTGCCAGCAGCTTGGAGGACAGGCCAGCCTACGAGCAGTACTTC. This codes for CASSLEDRPAYEQYF.

The chain has TRBV2 and TRBJ1-2; D call uncertain. Trimming removed 1 base from V and 4 bases from J, with 4 bases in between. The CDR3 runs to 12 residues. Germline CDR1 is SNHLY and CDR2 is FYNNEI. DNA of the CDR3: TGTGCCAGCAGTGAAGGCGGCTATGGCTACACCTTC. It codes for CASSEGGYGYTF.

The chain carries TRBV15 and TRBJ1-5, with 12 nucleotides matching TRBD1. After removal of 1 base from V and 6 bases from J, the junction contained 1 base not matched to a gene. The CDR3 has 15 amino acids. Looked up from germline, CDR1 is LNHNV and CDR2 is YYDKDF (reference sequence). CDR3 DNA sequence: TGTGCCACCAGCAGAGTGGGACAGGGGGCTCAGCCCCAGCATTTT. It encodes CATSRVGQGAQPQHF.

J is TRBJ1-6 and V is TRBV19, with D hard to call. The CDR3 length is 17 residues. Germline CDR1 and CDR2: LNHDA and SQIVND (reference sequence). Trimming shortened V by 3 bases and J by 5 bases, and 17 bases separated the two germline ends. CDR3 protein: CASSISHRRGNNSPLHF. CDR3 nucleotide sequence: TGTGCCAGTAGTATTAGTCACCGTCGGGGTAATAATTCACCCCTCCACTTT.

With respect to this clone: The junction shows a germline mismatch at one end, possibly a read error. The chain has TRBV6-6 and TRBJ2-6, with D possibly matching TRBD2 (7 bases). This CDR3 is 16 amino acids long. Germline loops: CDR1 MNHNY, CDR2 SVGAGI (reference sequence). This CDR3 reads CACYRGDSLGANGLTF. The DNA of the CDR3 is TGTGCCTGCTACCGGGGGGACTCTTTGGGGGCCAACGGCCTGACTTTC.

The genes are TRBV7-2 and TRBJ1-2, with TRBD1 matching over 9 bases. Germline CDR1 SGHTA, CDR2 FQGNSA. The V and J ends lost 6 bases and 8 bases, in that order; junction bases with no gene match: 7. There are 13 residues in the CDR3. CDR3 amino acids: CASSPDRGLGYTF. DNA of the CDR3: TGTGCCAGCAGTCCGGACAGGGGTTTAGGCTACACCTTC. Full variable domain (rest looked up from reference TRBV7-2 and TRBJ1-2): GAGVSQSPSNKVTEKGKDVELRCDPISGHTALYWYRQSLGQGLEFLIYFQGNSAPDKSGLPSDRFSAERTGGSVSTLTIQRTQQEDSAVYLCASSPDRGLGYTFGSGTRLTVV.

In DNA form, the CDR3 reads TGTGCCAGCAGCCCCCCGACAGGGAGAGGCTACACCTTC. Translation gives CASSPPTGRGYTF. The genes are TRBV7-2 and TRBJ1-2; 7 nucleotides agree with TRBD1. The J segment lost 8 bases and the V segment lost 5 bases, leaving 8 bases of the junction unmatched. The CDR3 contains 13 residues. Germline V gives CDR1 SGHTA, CDR2 FQGNSA.

Only a few counts were recorded for this clone. The chain uses TRBV5-1 and TRBJ1-2, with TRBD1 matching 12 bases. The germline CDR1 and CDR2 sequences are SGHRS and YFSETQ. The CDR3 has 14 amino acids. J gave up 8 bases and V 4 bases, and 6 bases lay outside the gene matches. The CDR3 sequence is CASSTAGTGGGYTF. The DNA for the CDR3 is TGCGCCAGCAGCACGGCCGGGACAGGGGGCGGCTACACCTTC.

The chain recombines TRBV5-6 with TRBJ1-2; no clear D gene. The V and J ends lost 0 bases and 0 bases respectively, with 3 bases between them. Germline CDR1 SGHDT, CDR2 YYEEEE. This CDR3 has 13 amino acids. CDR3 sequence: CASSLDTNYGYTF. CDR3 DNA sequence: TGTGCCAGCAGCTTGGATACTAACTATGGCTACACCTTC.

The rearrangement joins TRBV7-3 to TRBJ2-3, with 9 nucleotides matching TRBD2. Germline values: CDR1 SGHTA, CDR2 FQGTGA. The J segment lost 1 base and the V segment lost 5 bases, leaving 7 bases of the junction unmatched. The length of the CDR3 is 16 residues. The CDR3 DNA follows: TGTGCCAGCAGCACCCTAGCGGGGTGGGGCACAGATACGCAGTATTTT. Amino acids: CASSTLAGWGTDTQYF. The full variable domain, its missing parts supplied by reference TRBV7-3 and TRBJ2-3, is GAGVSQTPSNKVTEKGKYVELRCDPISGHTALYWYRQSLGQGPEFLIYFQGTGAADDSGLPNDRFFAVRPEGSVSTLKIQRTERGDSAVYLCASSTLAGWGTDTQYFGPGTRLTVL.

V gene TRBV11-2 combines with J gene TRBJ2-3; TRBD2 is a possible D gene (6 bases). CDR1 is SGHAT and CDR2 is FQNNGV in the germline V gene. This CDR3 contains 15 residues. Trimming shortened V by 1 base and J by 4 bases, and 12 bases separated the two germline ends. CDR3 coding DNA: TGTGCCAGCAGCTTAGTTTCCGGGGAGGCAGATACGCAGTATTTT. Translated, it gives CASSLVSGEADTQYF.

This sequence joins TRBV10-3 and TRBJ2-2; no clear D. Germline V gene sequence: CDR1 ENHRY, CDR2 SYGVKD. With 10 bases removed from V and 1 base from J, the gap between germline ends came to 4 bases. This CDR3 has 11 residues. The CDR3 protein is CATLNTGELFF. CDR3 nucleotide sequence: TGTGCCACTCTGAACACCGGGGAGCTGTTTTTT.

This clone was counted only a few times. The chain employs TRBV10-3 and TRBJ2-7, with D possibly being TRBD2 (5 bases). Trimming shortened V by 6 bases and J by 5 bases, and 11 bases separated the two germline ends. Germline loops: CDR1 ENHRY, CDR2 SYGVKD. The CDR3 has 12 residues. The CDR3 DNA sequence: TGTGCCATCAGACGGGGAGCGGACGAGCAGTACTTC. The encoded protein is CAIRRGADEQYF.

DNA for the CDR3: TGTGCCAGCTCACCACTCGGGGAGGGAGGAGAGACCCAGTACTTC. Translating it yields CASSPLGEGGETQYF. V usage is TRBV18 and J usage is TRBJ2-5, with 7 bases aligning to TRBD2. CDR1 and CDR2 (germline): KGHSH, LQKENI. The trim removed 1 base at V and 4 bases at J, leaving 6 bases unmatched. This CDR3 is built from 15 residues. Full variable domain (outside the CDR3, taken from reference TRBV18 and TRBJ2-5): NAGVMQNPRHLVRRRGQEARLRCSPMKGHSHVYWYRQLPEEGLKFMVYLQKENIIDESGMPKERFSAEFPKEGPSILRIQQVVRGDSAAYFCASSPLGEGGETQYFGPGTRLLVL.

This chain links TRBV2 with TRBJ1-1; D ambiguous. V dropped 7 bases and J dropped 1 base, with 4 bases sitting between them. Per the germline V gene, CDR1 is SNHLY and CDR2 is FYNNEI. CDR3 length: 11 residues. The CDR3 reads CASKRNTEAFF. CDR3 in DNA: TGTGCCAGCAAGAGGAACACTGAAGCTTTCTTT.

The rearrangement joins TRBV15 to TRBJ1-1, with 7 bases matching TRBD1. This CDR3 comprises 14 residues. The ends lost 1 base at V and 2 bases at J; junction bases unmatched: 1. Germline values: CDR1 LNHNV, CDR2 YYDKDF (reference sequence). CDR3 loop: CATSRGDSNTEAFF. In nucleotides, the CDR3 is TGTGCCACCAGCAGAGGGGACAGCAACACTGAAGCTTTCTTT. Supplemented by reference TRBV15 and TRBJ1-1, the full variable domain reads DAMVIQNPRYQVTQFGKPVTLSCSQTLNHNVMYWYQQKSSQAPKLLFHYYDKDFNNEADTPDNFQSRRPNTSFCFLDIRSPGLGDTAMYLCATSRGDSNTEAFFGQGTRLTVV.

V is TRBV7-8 and J is TRBJ1-5; 9 bases fit TRBD1. The length of the CDR3 is 19 residues. The germline V gene has CDR1 SGHVS and CDR2 FQNEAQ. V trimming: 5 bases; J trimming: 3 bases; junction bases outside the gene matches: 17. CDR3 nucleotide sequence: TGTGCCAGCAGCCCCACCTCCGGGACAGGGACTAGGTACAATCAGCCCCAGCATTTT. Protein product: CASSPTSGTGTRYNQPQHF.

The V call is TRBV25-1, the J call TRBJ2-7; no clear D gene. V gave up 2 bases and J gave up 5 bases, with 10 bases separating them. The CDR3 runs 13 residues. Germline CDR1 reads MGHDK; CDR2 reads SYGVNS. The CDR3 DNA is TGTGCCAGCAGTGAAGTCGGGTCCCACGAGCAGTACTTC. Translated: CASSEVGSHEQYF.

This CDR3 reads CAISGGGGYGYTF. CDR3 DNA sequence: TGTGCCATCAGCGGCGGGGGCGGCTATGGCTACACCTTC. This chain connects TRBV10-3 to TRBJ1-2; tentatively, D is TRBD1 (6 bases). This CDR3 is built from 13 residues. The germline CDR1 and CDR2 sequences are ENHRY and SYGVKD. Trimming cost V 6 bases and J 4 bases, with 12 bases left between them.

The chain joins TRBV7-3 to TRBJ2-7; tentative D call: TRBD1 (6 bases). This CDR3 spans 14 amino acids. The ends were cut back, 0 bases at V and 5 bases at J, with 11 bases in the middle. CDR1 SGHTA and CDR2 FQGTGA come from the germline V gene. The CDR3 reads CASSLTGAGDEQYF. In nucleotides, the CDR3 is TGTGCCAGCAGCTTAACGGGGGCAGGGGACGAGCAGTACTTC.

This chain connects TRBV4-1 to TRBJ2-1; possible D gene TRBD2, 5 bases. This CDR3 region has 17 residues. V lost 0 bases, J lost 0 bases, and 12 bases lay in between. Germline CDR1 reads MGHRA; CDR2 reads YSYEKL. The CDR3 bases are TGCGCCAGCAGCCAAGATCAGTCCGGGATCTCCTACAATGAGCAGTTCTTC. Amino acids: CASSQDQSGISYNEQFF.

The chain couples TRBV7-2 to TRBJ2-7; maybe TRBD2 (5 bases). Germline-derived CDR1 and CDR2 are SGHTA and FQGNSA. CDR3 size: 13 residues. V lost 6 bases and J lost 1, with 10 bases in between. The CDR3 reads CASRLDGSYEQYF. The CDR3 DNA reads TGTGCCAGCAGACTAGACGGGTCCTACGAGCAGTACTTC.

This clone has only a few counts. This chain links TRBV6-6 with TRBJ2-7, with D unclear. Germline-derived CDR1 and CDR2 are MNHNY and SVGAGI (reference sequence). The CDR3 has 13 amino acids. V was pared by 6 bases and J by 0 bases, with 9 bases between. The DNA of the CDR3 is TGTGCCAGCAGCCCCGGTAGCTCCTACGAGCAGTACTTC. It encodes CASSPGSSYEQYF.

Here the CDR3 reads CASSPMPGAGTGELFF. In nucleotides, the CDR3 is TGTGCCAGCAGCCCGATGCCAGGGGCGGGCACCGGGGAGCTGTTTTTT. The genes are TRBV7-2 and TRBJ2-2; possibly TRBD1 for D (6 bases). Germline CDR1 reads SGHTA; CDR2 reads FQGNSA. CDR3 length: 16 residues. The V gene lost 5 bases and the J gene lost 4 bases, with 17 bases spanning the gap.

This clone was observed a handful of times. The rearrangement links TRBV5-6 to TRBJ2-5, with TRBD1 as a possible D gene (5 bases). V lost 7 bases to trimming and J lost 3 bases, with 16 bases between them. Per germline, CDR1 SGHDT and CDR2 YYEEEE. The CDR3 runs 14 residues. This chain's CDR3 is CASVLGQAKETQYF. The CDR3 nucleotides read TGTGCCAGCGTCTTGGGGCAGGCAAAAGAGACCCAGTACTTC. The full variable domain, rest sourced from reference TRBV5-6 and TRBJ2-5, is DAGVTQSPTHLIKTRGQQVTLRCSPKSGHDTVSWYQQALGQGPQFIFQYYEEEERQRGNFPDRFSGHQFPNYSSELNVNALLLGDSALYLCASVLGQAKETQYFGPGTRLLVL.

The chain employs TRBV4-3 and TRBJ2-3; 12 bases map to TRBD2. The V gene end was trimmed by 1 base and the J gene end by 2 bases; junction bases not matched to a gene: 4. CDR1 is LGHNA, CDR2 YSLEER, per germline. The CDR3 runs to 17 residues. The CDR3 region has the DNA TGCGCCAGCAGCCAAGGAGGACTAGCGGGGTCCACAGATACGCAGTATTTT. Amino acids: CASSQGGLAGSTDTQYF.